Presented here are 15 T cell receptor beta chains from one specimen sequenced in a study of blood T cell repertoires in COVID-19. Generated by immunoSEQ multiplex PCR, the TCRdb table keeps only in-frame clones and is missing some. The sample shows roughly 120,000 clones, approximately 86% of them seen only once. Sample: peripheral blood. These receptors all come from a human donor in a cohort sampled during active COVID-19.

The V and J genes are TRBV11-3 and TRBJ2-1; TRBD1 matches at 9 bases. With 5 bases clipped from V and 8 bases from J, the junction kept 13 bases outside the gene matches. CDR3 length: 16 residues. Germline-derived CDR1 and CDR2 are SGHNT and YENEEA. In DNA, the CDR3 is TGTGCCAGCAGCAGGGTCAGGGACAGGGCAACGGATGAGCAGTTCTTC. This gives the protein CASSRVRDRATDEQFF. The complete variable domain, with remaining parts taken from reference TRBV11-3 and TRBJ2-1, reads EAGVVQSPRYKIIEKKQPVAFWCNPISGHNTLYWYLQNLGQGPELLIRYENEEAVDDSQLPKDRFSAERLKGVDSTLKIQPAELGDSAVYLCASSRVRDRATDEQFFGPGTRLTVL.

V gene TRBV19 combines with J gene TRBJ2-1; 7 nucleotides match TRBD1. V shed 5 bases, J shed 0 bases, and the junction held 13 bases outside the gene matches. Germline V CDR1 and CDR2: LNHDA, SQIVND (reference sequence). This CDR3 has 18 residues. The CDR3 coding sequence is TGTGCCAGTAGTCCGATGGGACAGACACTACCCTCCTACAATGAGCAGTTCTTC. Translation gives CASSPMGQTLPSYNEQFF.

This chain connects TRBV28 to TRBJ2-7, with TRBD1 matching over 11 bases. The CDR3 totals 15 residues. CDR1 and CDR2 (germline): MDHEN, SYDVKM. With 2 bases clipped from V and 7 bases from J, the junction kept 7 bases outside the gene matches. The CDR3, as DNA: TGTGCCAGCAGTTTACTGGGACAGGGGGTGAAGGAGCAGTACTTC. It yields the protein CASSLLGQGVKEQYF.

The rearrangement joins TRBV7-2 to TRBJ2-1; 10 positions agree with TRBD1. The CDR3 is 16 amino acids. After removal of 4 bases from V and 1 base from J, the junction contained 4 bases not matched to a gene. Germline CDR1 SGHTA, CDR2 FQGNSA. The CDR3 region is CASSSRQGASYNEQFF. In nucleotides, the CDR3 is TGTGCCAGCAGCTCCAGACAGGGGGCTTCCTACAATGAGCAGTTCTTC.

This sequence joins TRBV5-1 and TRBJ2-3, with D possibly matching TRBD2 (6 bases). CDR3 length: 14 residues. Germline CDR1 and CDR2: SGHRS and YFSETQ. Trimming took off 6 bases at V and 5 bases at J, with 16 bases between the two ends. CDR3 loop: CASNQEGSGDTQYF. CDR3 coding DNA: TGCGCCAGCAACCAGGAGGGCTCTGGAGATACGCAGTATTTT.

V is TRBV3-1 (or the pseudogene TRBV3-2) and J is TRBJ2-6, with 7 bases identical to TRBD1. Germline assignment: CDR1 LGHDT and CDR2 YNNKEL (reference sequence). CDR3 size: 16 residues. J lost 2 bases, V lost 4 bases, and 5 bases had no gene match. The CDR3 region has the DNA TGTGCCAGCAGCCCCCTACAGGGGACTGGGGCCAACGTCCTGACTTTC. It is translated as CASSPLQGTGANVLTF.

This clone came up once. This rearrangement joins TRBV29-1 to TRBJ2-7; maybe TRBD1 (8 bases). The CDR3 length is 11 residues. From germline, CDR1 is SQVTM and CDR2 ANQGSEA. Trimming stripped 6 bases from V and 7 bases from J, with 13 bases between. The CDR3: CSVLQGGEQYF. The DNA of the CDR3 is TGCAGCGTGCTACAGGGGGGGGAGCAGTACTTC.

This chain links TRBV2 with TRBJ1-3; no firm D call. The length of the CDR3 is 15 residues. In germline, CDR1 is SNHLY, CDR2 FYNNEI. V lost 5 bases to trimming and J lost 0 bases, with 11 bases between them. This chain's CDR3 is CASSQYAISGNTIYF. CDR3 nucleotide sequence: TGTGCCAGCAGTCAATACGCGATCTCTGGAAACACCATATATTTT.

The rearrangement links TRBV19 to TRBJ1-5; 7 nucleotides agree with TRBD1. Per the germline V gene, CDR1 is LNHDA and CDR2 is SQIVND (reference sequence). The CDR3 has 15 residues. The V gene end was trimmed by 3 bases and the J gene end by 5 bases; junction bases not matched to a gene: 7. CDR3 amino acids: CASSMSTGNDQPQHF. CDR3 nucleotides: TGTGCCAGTAGTATGTCGACAGGGAATGATCAGCCCCAGCATTTT.

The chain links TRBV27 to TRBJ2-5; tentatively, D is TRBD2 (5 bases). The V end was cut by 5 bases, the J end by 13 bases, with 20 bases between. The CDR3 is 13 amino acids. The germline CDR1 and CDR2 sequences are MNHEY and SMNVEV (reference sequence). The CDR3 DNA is TGTGCCAGCAGTGAAGTAAAGTCAGGACTGCGGTACTTC. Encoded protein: CASSEVKSGLRYF.

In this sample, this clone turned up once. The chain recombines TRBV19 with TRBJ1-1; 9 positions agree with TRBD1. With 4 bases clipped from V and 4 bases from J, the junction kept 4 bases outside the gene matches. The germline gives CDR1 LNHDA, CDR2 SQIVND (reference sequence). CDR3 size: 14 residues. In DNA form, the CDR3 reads TGTGCCAGTAGTAGGGACAGGGAAGGCACTGAAGCTTTCTTT. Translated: CASSRDREGTEAFF.

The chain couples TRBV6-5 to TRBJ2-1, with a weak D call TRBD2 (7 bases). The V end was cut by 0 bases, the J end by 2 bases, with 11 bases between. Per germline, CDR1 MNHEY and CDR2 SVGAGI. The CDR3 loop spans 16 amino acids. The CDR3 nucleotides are TGTGCCAGCAGTTACTCTTCGCGGGGGCCCTACAATGAGCAGTTCTTC. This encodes CASSYSSRGPYNEQFF.

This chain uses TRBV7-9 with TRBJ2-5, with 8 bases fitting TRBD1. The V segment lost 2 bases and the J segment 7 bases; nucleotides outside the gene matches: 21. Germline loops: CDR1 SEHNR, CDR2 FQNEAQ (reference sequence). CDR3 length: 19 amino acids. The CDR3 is CASSLLAMTGVGLQGTQYF. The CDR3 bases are TGTGCCAGCAGCTTATTGGCGATGACAGGGGTGGGGTTACAGGGGACCCAGTACTTC.

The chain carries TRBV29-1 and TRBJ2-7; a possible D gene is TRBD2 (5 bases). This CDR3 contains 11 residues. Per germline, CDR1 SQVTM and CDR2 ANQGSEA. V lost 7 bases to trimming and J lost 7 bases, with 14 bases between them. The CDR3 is CSAGDTGEQYF. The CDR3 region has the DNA TGCAGCGCCGGGGATACCGGGGAGCAGTACTTC.

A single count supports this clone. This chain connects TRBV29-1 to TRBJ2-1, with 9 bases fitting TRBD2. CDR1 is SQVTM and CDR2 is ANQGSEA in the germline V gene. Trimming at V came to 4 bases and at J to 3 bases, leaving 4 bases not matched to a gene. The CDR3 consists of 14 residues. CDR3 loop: CSVGVSGGYNEQFF. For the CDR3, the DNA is TGCAGCGTTGGGGTTAGCGGGGGCTACAATGAGCAGTTCTTC.